The 28 T cell receptor beta chains below come from one sample, sequenced in a study of blood T cell repertoires in COVID-19. Some clones are missing from TCRdb's copy, which holds only in-frame ones; the method was immunoSEQ multiplex PCR. The data show around 80,000 clones, over 70% seen once. Sequenced: peripheral blood. All receptors derive from a man aged 45-65 years with active or convalescent COVID-19.

V usage is TRBV12-5 and J usage is TRBJ1-6, with D tentatively TRBD1 (6 bases). Germline CDR1 LGHNT, CDR2 FRNRAP. Trimming removed 3 bases at V and 1 base at J, with 13 bases between. The CDR3 length is 17 residues. CDR3 protein: CASGLQGSGSYNSPLHF. DNA for the CDR3: TGTGCTAGTGGTTTACAGGGCTCCGGATCCTATAATTCACCCCTCCACTTT.

The chain combines TRBV19 with TRBJ2-6; the match to TRBD1 covers 9 bases. With V trimmed by 6 bases and J by 3 bases, 9 bases remained unmatched. This CDR3 comprises 17 residues. The germline gives CDR1 LNHDA, CDR2 SQIVND (reference sequence). The CDR3: CASSLDRGVSGANVLTF. The CDR3 bases are TGTGCCAGTAGCCTGGACAGGGGTGTAAGTGGGGCCAACGTCCTGACTTTC.

A single count supports this clone. The chain is built from TRBV5-4 and TRBJ2-7; a weak D match, TRBD1 (6 bases). CDR1 and CDR2 from the germline V gene are SGHNT and YYREEE (reference sequence). The V and J ends lost 3 bases and 5 bases respectively, with 12 bases between them. The CDR3 spans 13 residues. CDR3 sequence reads: CASSSWGLHEQYF. Here the CDR3 DNA reads TGTGCCAGCAGCTCCTGGGGGCTCCACGAGCAGTACTTC. Drawing the rest from reference TRBV5-4 and TRBJ2-7, the complete variable domain is ETGVTQSPTHLIKTRGQQVTLRCSSQSGHNTVSWYQQALGQGPQFIFQYYREEENGRGNFPPRFSGLQFPNYSSELNVNALELDDSALYLCASSSWGLHEQYFGPGTRLTVT.

The chain has TRBV6-2 or TRBV6-3 and TRBJ1-1, with D unclear. Looked up from germline, CDR1 is MNHEY and CDR2 is SVGEGT. Trimming shortened V by 4 bases and J by 0 bases, and 18 bases separated the two germline ends. This CDR3 is built from 17 residues. CDR3 amino acids: CASSSIGSTGLNTEAFF. The CDR3, as DNA: TGTGCCAGCAGTTCCATTGGTTCGACGGGTTTGAACACTGAAGCTTTCTTT.

The chain employs TRBV7-9 and TRBJ2-7; TRBD2 matches 12 bases. The CDR3 covers 15 residues. J gave up 3 bases and V 4 bases, and 4 bases lay outside the gene matches. Germline values: CDR1 SEHNR, CDR2 FQNEAQ (reference sequence). The CDR3 sequence is CASSSRTSGIYEQYF. The DNA of the CDR3 is TGTGCCAGCAGCTCTAGGACTAGCGGGATCTACGAGCAGTACTTC. The full variable domain, completed using reference TRBV7-9 and TRBJ2-7, is DTGVSQNPRHKITKRGQNVTFRCDPISEHNRLYWYRQTLGQGPEFLTYFQNEAQLEKSRLLSDRFSAERPKGSFSTLEIQRTEQGDSAMYLCASSSRTSGIYEQYFGPGTRLTVT.

The chain employs TRBV7-2 and TRBJ2-6; the D is unclear. The CDR3 is 15 residues long. CDR1 and CDR2 from the germline V gene are SGHTA and FQGNSA. Trimming removed 1 base from V and 1 base from J, with 5 bases in between. CDR3 coding DNA: TGTGCCAGCAGCTTAGACGGTTCTGGGGCCAACGTCCTGACTTTC. This gives the protein CASSLDGSGANVLTF.

CDR3: CASRPGYTYEQYF. CDR3 sequence (DNA): TGTGCCAGCAGGCCAGGGTACACCTACGAGCAGTACTTC. V gene TRBV27 combines with J gene TRBJ2-7; a weak D match, TRBD1 (5 bases). CDR1 is MNHEY and CDR2 is SMNVEV in the germline V gene (reference sequence). The CDR3 extends over 13 amino acids. Trimming left V 6 bases short and J 2 bases short, with 11 bases between.

This chain links TRBV11-2 with TRBJ1-1; a weak D match, TRBD1 (6 bases). The CDR3 has 15 amino acids. V lost 5 bases and J lost 0, with 13 bases in between. Germline CDR1 SGHAT, CDR2 FQNNGV. The CDR3 bases are TGTGCCAGCAGCCCACACGGACAGTTGAACACTGAAGCTTTCTTT. Protein sequence: CASSPHGQLNTEAFF.

This rearrangement joins TRBV11-3 to TRBJ1-1, with a possible D match to TRBD1 (6 bases). The V gene's germline CDR1 is SGHNT and CDR2 YENEEA. V was cut by 5 bases and J by 2 bases, with 15 bases left in between. The CDR3 length is 15 residues. CDR3 in amino acids: CASSPRGAPNTEAFF. CDR3 sequence (DNA): TGTGCCAGCAGCCCCAGGGGAGCCCCCAACACTGAAGCTTTCTTT.

This rearrangement joins TRBV3-1 (or the pseudogene TRBV3-2) to TRBJ2-5; possibly TRBD2 for D (6 bases). Germline CDR1 LGHDT, CDR2 YNNKEL (reference sequence). The CDR3 covers 15 residues. Trimming cost V 1 base and J 1 base, with 10 bases left between them. The DNA of the CDR3 is TGTGCCAGCAGCCAAGCGGGGGTCCTCCAAGAGACCCAGTACTTC. Its protein product is CASSQAGVLQETQYF.

The V and J genes are TRBV6-4 and TRBJ2-3, with 12 bases aligning to TRBD2. V was clipped by 5 bases and J by 3 bases; unmatched bases: 3. Germline V gene lookup returns CDR1 MRHNA and CDR2 SNTAGT. CDR3 length equals 15 residues. CDR3 DNA sequence: TGTGCCAGCAGTCTGACTAGCGGGGGTACAGATACGCAGTATTTT. It encodes CASSLTSGGTDTQYF.

This rearrangement joins TRBV19 to TRBJ1-5, with 8 bases identical to TRBD1. V shed 7 bases, J shed 5 bases, and the junction held 10 bases outside the gene matches. This CDR3 is 15 amino acids long. Per the germline V gene, CDR1 is LNHDA and CDR2 is SQIVND (reference sequence). The CDR3 loop reads CASTGATGEDQPQHF. The CDR3 bases are TGTGCCAGTACAGGGGCGACAGGGGAGGATCAGCCCCAGCATTTT.

The rearrangement links TRBV7-7 to TRBJ2-1; TRBD2 matches at 8 bases. V lost 5 bases to trimming and J lost 6 bases; unmatched junction nucleotides: 6. This CDR3 spans 14 amino acids. Germline CDR1 is SSHAT and CDR2 is FNYEAQ (reference sequence). The CDR3 DNA is TGTGCCAGCAGCATGAGCGGGGGCCTCAATGAGCAGTTCTTC. Its protein product is CASSMSGGLNEQFF.

V and J are TRBV24-1 and TRBJ1-2, with a weak D call TRBD1 (6 bases). Trimming removed 6 bases from V and 8 bases from J, with 21 bases in between. CDR1 and CDR2 from the germline V gene are KGHDR and SFDVKD. This CDR3 has 15 amino acids. The CDR3 sequence: CATSSQPGHPSGYTF. DNA of the CDR3: TGTGCCACCAGTTCCCAACCGGGACACCCCTCGGGCTACACCTTC.

In this sample, this clone turned up a few times. The rearrangement uses TRBV12-5 and TRBJ1-1; 10 nucleotides line up with TRBD1. CDR1 LGHNT and CDR2 FRNRAP come from the germline V gene. The CDR3 contains 16 residues. V gave up 4 bases and J gave up 3 bases; unmatched junction bases: 8. The CDR3 DNA reads TGTGCTAGTGGTTCAACGACAGGGGGCCGGGACACTGAAGCTTTCTTT. Translation gives CASGSTTGGRDTEAFF.

V gene TRBV5-1 combines with J gene TRBJ2-2, with D maybe TRBD1 (5 bases). Germline-derived CDR1 and CDR2 are SGHRS and YFSETQ. The CDR3 spans 14 residues. Trimming shortened V by 2 bases and J by 3 bases, and 8 bases separated the two germline ends. This CDR3 reads CASSFGQDTGELFF. In DNA form, the CDR3 reads TGCGCCAGCAGCTTCGGACAAGACACCGGGGAGCTGTTTTTT.

In regard to this clone: Other DNA variants within this sample encode the same CDR3. The chain uses TRBV2 and TRBJ1-5; 11 nucleotides agree with TRBD1. The CDR3 runs to 15 residues. Germline loops: CDR1 SNHLY, CDR2 FYNNEI. V lost 6 bases to trimming and J lost 5 bases; unmatched junction nucleotides: 6. The CDR3 nucleotides read TGTGCCAGCAGAGAGGACAGGGGGCGTGATCAGCCCCAGCATTTT. It is translated as CASREDRGRDQPQHF.

The chain joins TRBV7-9 to TRBJ1-2, with D tentatively TRBD1 (6 bases). Trimming stripped 7 bases from V and 7 bases from J, with 13 bases between. This CDR3 is built from 12 residues. Germline CDR1 is SEHNR and CDR2 is FQNEAQ (reference sequence). DNA for the CDR3: TGTGCCAGCACCCCAGGGGAGGGTGGCTACACCTTC. Amino acids: CASTPGEGGYTF. The whole variable domain, filled in from reference TRBV7-9 and TRBJ1-2, reads DTGVSQNPRHKITKRGQNVTFRCDPISEHNRLYWYRQTLGQGPEFLTYFQNEAQLEKSRLLSDRFSAERPKGSFSTLEIQRTEQGDSAMYLCASTPGEGGYTFGSGTRLTVV.

The chain employs TRBV19 and TRBJ1-3; D remains ambiguous. The V end lost 4 bases, the J end lost 2 bases, and 6 bases lay between the germline ends. This CDR3 has 13 amino acids. Germline V gene lookup returns CDR1 LNHDA and CDR2 SQIVND (reference sequence). The CDR3 sequence: CASSTRAGNTIYF. The CDR3 bases are TGTGCCAGTAGTACGAGGGCTGGAAACACCATATATTTT. The full variable domain, completed using reference TRBV19 and TRBJ1-3, is DGGITQSPKYLFRKEGQNVTLSCEQNLNHDAMYWYRQDPGQGLRLIYYSQIVNDFQKGDIAEGYSVSREKKESFPLTVTSAQKNPTAFYLCASSTRAGNTIYFGEGSWLTVV.

This chain's CDR3 is CASRFLLETQYF. The CDR3 region has the DNA TGTGCCAGCAGGTTTCTTTTGGAGACCCAGTACTTC. The V and J genes are TRBV5-4 and TRBJ2-5; no clear D gene. The CDR3 is 12 residues long. V was shortened by 5 bases and J by 5 bases, with 10 bases between the two germline ends. Germline V gene lookup returns CDR1 SGHNT and CDR2 YYREEE (reference sequence).

This clone is a singleton in its sample. The chain recombines TRBV6-4 with TRBJ1-2, with 9 bases identical to TRBD1. Trimming at V came to 1 base and at J to 6 bases, leaving 3 bases not matched to a gene. This CDR3 spans 14 amino acids. The germline V gene encodes CDR1 MRHNA and CDR2 SNTAGT. This chain's CDR3 is CASSDLGTGNGYTF. Written as DNA, the CDR3 is TGTGCCAGCAGTGACTTAGGGACAGGGAATGGCTACACCTTC.

The genes are TRBV13 and TRBJ1-2; 8 bases map to TRBD1. Germline values: CDR1 PRHDT, CDR2 FYEKMQ (reference sequence). Trimming at V came to 5 bases and at J to 7 bases, leaving 9 bases not matched to a gene. The CDR3 extends over 14 amino acids. DNA of the CDR3: TGTGCCAGCAGCGCGACAGGGGCCCGATCTGGCTACACCTTC. Residues: CASSATGARSGYTF.

This rearrangement joins TRBV7-9 to TRBJ1-5; 8 positions agree with TRBD1. Looked up from germline, CDR1 is SEHNR and CDR2 is FQNEAQ (reference sequence). J was trimmed by 2 bases and V by 4 bases; bases with no gene match: 7. The CDR3 consists of 16 residues. The CDR3 region is CASSSSGGGGNQPQHF. The CDR3 DNA reads as TGTGCCAGCAGCTCCTCAGGGGGCGGCGGCAATCAGCCCCAGCATTTT.

This clone was detected only a few times. The rearrangement uses TRBV12-5 and TRBJ2-2; D is perhaps TRBD1 (5 bases). The germline V gene has CDR1 LGHNT and CDR2 FRNRAP. V lost 6 bases and J lost 4, with 15 bases in between. The CDR3 consists of 15 residues. As DNA, the CDR3 is TGTGCTAGTGGCCGGACGACAGAGACCACCGGGGAGCTGTTTTTT. Amino acids: CASGRTTETTGELFF.

V gene TRBV10-1 combines with J gene TRBJ1-1; weak D call: TRBD1 (6 bases). Trimming stripped 2 bases from V and 1 base from J, with 11 bases between. The germline CDR1 and CDR2 sequences are WNHNN and SYGVQD (reference sequence). CDR3 length: 15 residues. This chain's CDR3 is CASSEEQGWNTEAFF. The CDR3 nucleotides are TGCGCCAGCAGTGAGGAACAGGGTTGGAACACTGAAGCTTTCTTT.

The genes are TRBV27 and TRBJ2-7, with 9 bases fitting TRBD1. This CDR3 spans 13 amino acids. Unmatched junction bases numbered 5, after V lost 6 bases and J lost 5 bases. CDR1 is MNHEY and CDR2 is SMNVEV in the germline V gene (reference sequence). The CDR3 loop reads CASRGTGRNEQYF. In DNA form, the CDR3 reads TGTGCCAGCAGGGGGACAGGGAGAAACGAGCAGTACTTC.

V is TRBV15 and J is TRBJ2-1; TRBD1 might be the D (6 bases). This CDR3 has 15 amino acids. Trimming cost V 3 bases and J 8 bases, with 17 bases left between them. CDR1 and CDR2 from the germline V gene are LNHNV and YYDKDF (reference sequence). The CDR3 DNA reads as TGTGCCACCAGCAGCATGTCAGGGGCTTGGGATGAGCAGTTCTTC. This encodes CATSSMSGAWDEQFF.

The chain is built from TRBV19 and TRBJ1-6; TRBD1 is a possible D gene (6 bases). The length of the CDR3 is 14 residues. V was pared by 5 bases and J by 8 bases, with 13 bases between. Germline CDR1 LNHDA, CDR2 SQIVND (reference sequence). CDR3 sequence: CASSSQGGDSPLHF. CDR3 sequence (DNA): TGTGCCAGTAGTTCACAGGGAGGGGATTCACCCCTCCACTTT.